This is a list of T cell receptor beta chains from one sample in a study of CD4 and CD8 cells across lung adenocarcinoma regions. TCRdb processed the PCR reads anew with MiXCR; each CDR3 protein has one entry. The data contain some 25,000 distinct CDR3 sequences, around 50% of them singletons. Sequencing input: CD8+ T cells from the center of a lung tumor. The source of these receptors is a male donor with lung adenocarcinoma. The CD4 and CD8 labels of this study may be unreliable. The conserved cysteine and the conserved F or W are not part of the CDR3 here.

V	J	CDR3
TRBV30	TRBJ2-3	AWSGTGGTDTQY
TRBV24-1	TRBJ2-3	ATSDPTSPLPDTQY
TRBV27	TRBJ2-5	ASRRGLAEPETQY
TRBV5-1	TRBJ2-3	ASSLQGPVTSTDTQY
TRBV6-1	TRBJ2-1	ASSALLAGDNEQF
TRBV10-2	.	AGSGGRAQKTQY
TRBV6-1	TRBJ1-5	ASSGGTGPNQPQH
TRBV20-1	.	SARDGMRQGISEQY
TRBV4-1	.	ASSRDIPKGLYEQY
TRBV7-6	TRBJ2-3	ASSLGGWGSGSADTQY
TRBV10-3	TRBJ2-5	AIRESEGRDPETQY
TRBV6-6	TRBJ2-5	ASSLVGREQETQY
TRBV4-2	TRBJ2-1	ASSHLAGEVYNEQF
TRBV6-1	TRBJ2-1	ASSEVIISSRVKDEQF
TRBV27	TRBJ2-5	ASSFQETQY
TRBV6-1	.	ASSRTVYEQY
TRBV10-2	TRBJ2-3	ASGEHGVADRETQY
TRBV6-1	TRBJ1-5	ASLSRDRGLGQPQH
TRBV5-1	.	ASSLSSGRAYEQY
TRBV10-3	TRBJ1-2	AITPERGRGDGYT
TRBV20-1	.	SASLHSRYEQY
TRBV19	TRBJ2-2	ASSMVGGTGTGELF
TRBV6-1	TRBJ1-2	ASFSGQSLRGQYLAGYT
TRBV6-2/TRBV6-3	TRBJ2-3	ASSYIGTGEDTQY
TRBV6-1	TRBJ2-7	ASTSIGAGGPGEQY
TRBV4-1	TRBJ2-1	ASSQEVGEQF
TRBV10-1	TRBJ2-5	AGSGSRAGGSQY
TRBV6-1	TRBJ2-1	ASSETWAVGTDAQF
TRBV11-2	TRBJ2-5	ASSLEPSGTQY
TRBV6-1	TRBJ1-2	AIRDRNYGYT
TRBV6-1	TRBJ2-2	ASSGRPEGTGALY
TRBV6-1	TRBJ2-4	PSSDAGRCAKNIQY
TRBV11-2	TRBJ1-3	ASSLHASSSGNTIY